Each of the 28 T cell receptor beta chains below was sequenced from the same sample in a study of blood T cell repertoires in COVID-19. The repertoire was sequenced with immunoSEQ multiplex PCR; TCRdb's copy has only in-frame clones and lacks some. Here the sample spans 150,000 to 200,000 clones, about four fifths being singletons. Sequenced material: peripheral blood. These receptors were taken from a man between 60 and 75 years old with acute or convalescent COVID-19.

The chain recombines TRBV30 with TRBJ1-5; TRBD1 is a possible D gene (5 bases). Trimming cost V 4 bases and J 1 base, with 14 bases left between them. Germline-derived CDR1 and CDR2 are GTSNPN and SVGIG (reference sequence). This CDR3 has 15 residues. Written as DNA, the CDR3 is TGTGCCTGGACAGGGTCCGAAATGAGCAATCAGCCCCAGCATTTT. This codes for CAWTGSEMSNQPQHF.

The chain has TRBV30 and TRBJ2-7; D may be TRBD2 (5 bases). The length of the CDR3 is 13 residues. V was cut by 2 bases and J by 3 bases, with 11 bases left in between. The germline V gene encodes CDR1 GTSNPN and CDR2 SVGIG (reference sequence). Written as DNA, the CDR3 is TGTGCCTGGAGTAGTAAAAGCGGCTACGAGCAGTACTTC. Amino acid sequence: CAWSSKSGYEQYF.

The chain carries TRBV12-3 or TRBV12-4 and TRBJ1-2, with 8 bases that match TRBD1. The V and J ends lost 2 bases and 8 bases, in that order; junction bases with no gene match: 4. This CDR3 region has 13 residues. In nucleotides, the CDR3 is TGTGCCAGCAGTTTAACAGGGGGTAAAGGCTACACCTTC. Protein sequence: CASSLTGGKGYTF.

This clone was seen a few times. The chain links TRBV18 to TRBJ1-2; a possible D gene is TRBD1 (5 bases). The CDR3 extends over 16 amino acids. The germline gives CDR1 KGHSH, CDR2 LQKENI. V shed 6 bases and J shed 0 bases, with 17 bases lying between them. CDR3 nucleotide sequence: TGTGCCAGCTCCCCCCCGGGACTCCTGTCTAACTATGGCTACACCTTC. It codes for CASSPPGLLSNYGYTF.

V gene TRBV2 combines with J gene TRBJ1-1; no clear D. Germline V CDR1 and CDR2: SNHLY, FYNNEI. The ends were cut back, 7 bases at V and 8 bases at J, with 11 bases in the middle. The CDR3 consists of 11 residues. As DNA, the CDR3 is TGTGCCAGCACCCTTTATAGAGAAGCTTTCTTT. Its protein is CASTLYREAFF.

The V gene is TRBV7-2, the J gene TRBJ1-2, with D possibly matching TRBD1 (5 bases). The V gene's germline CDR1 is SGHTA and CDR2 FQGNSA. The V end was cut by 3 bases, the J end by 4 bases, with 15 bases between. The CDR3 has 15 residues. The CDR3 sequence is CASSLVGGGTYGYTF. The CDR3 DNA sequence: TGTGCCAGCAGCTTGGTAGGCGGGGGGACCTATGGCTACACCTTC.

V is TRBV6-5 and J is TRBJ2-1; 7 positions match TRBD2. Germline V gene lookup returns CDR1 MNHEY and CDR2 SVGAGI. The length of the CDR3 is 15 residues. J was trimmed by 6 bases and V by 7 bases; bases with no gene match: 12. The CDR3 spells CASTPNLAEGNEQFF. The CDR3 DNA follows: TGTGCCAGCACCCCTAATCTAGCGGAGGGCAATGAGCAGTTCTTC.

The chain uses TRBV4-1 and TRBJ1-6; the D is unclear. V gave up 1 base and J gave up 7 bases, with 14 bases separating them. The CDR3 totals 16 residues. CDR1 is MGHRA and CDR2 is YSYEKL in the germline V gene. The CDR3 DNA reads as TGCGCCAGCAGCCAAGTAATGGGAACGGGGAATTCACCCCTCCACTTT. It is translated as CASSQVMGTGNSPLHF.

A few counts support this clone. This chain joins TRBV28 and TRBJ1-5; no clear D. The CDR3 runs 13 residues. The germline CDR1 and CDR2 sequences are MDHEN and SYDVKM. V was cut by 8 bases and J by 7 bases, with 15 bases left in between. DNA of the CDR3: TGTGCCAGCGCGACTCCCCGTGACCAGCCCCAGCATTTT. Translation: CASATPRDQPQHF.

The rearrangement links TRBV5-4 to TRBJ1-6, with D hard to call. This CDR3 is 15 amino acids long. CDR1 is SGHNT and CDR2 is YYREEE in the germline V gene (reference sequence). Trimming removed 4 bases at V and 8 bases at J, with 16 bases between. The CDR3 protein is CASSPDNAGDSPLHF. CDR3 nucleotides: TGTGCCAGCAGCCCCGACAATGCCGGGGATTCACCCCTCCACTTT.

The V gene is TRBV21-1, the J gene TRBJ2-7; the D call TRBD2 from the table was never checked on the DNA. TRBV21-1 is given as a pseudogene. This CDR3 spans 17 amino acids. The CDR3 loop reads CASLPGTSGLDYYEQYF. In nucleotides, the CDR3 is TGTGCCAGCCTCCCCGGGACTAGCGGACTAGATTATTACGAGCAGTACTTC.

A few counts support this clone. The chain employs TRBV4-1 and TRBJ2-4; 7 bases line up with TRBD1. The CDR3 is 18 amino acids. After removal of 1 base from V and 0 bases from J, the junction contained 9 bases not matched to a gene. In germline, CDR1 is MGHRA, CDR2 YSYEKL. The CDR3 sequence is CASSQVMGTVLAKNIQYF. CDR3 nucleotides: TGCGCCAGCAGCCAAGTAATGGGGACAGTCCTAGCCAAAAACATTCAGTACTTC.

This clone was detected only once. This rearrangement joins TRBV9 to TRBJ2-1; TRBD2 aligns across 8 bases. Trimming took 0 bases from V and 7 from J; bases not matched to a gene: 6. CDR3 length: 15 residues. CDR1 is SGDLS and CDR2 is YYNGEE in the germline V gene. CDR3 sequence: CASSVDGGGFNEQFF. DNA of the CDR3: TGTGCCAGCAGCGTAGATGGCGGGGGGTTTAATGAGCAGTTCTTC.

The genes are TRBV28 and TRBJ2-1, with TRBD2 identical over 8 bases. This CDR3 has 18 residues. Per the germline V gene, CDR1 is MDHEN and CDR2 is SYDVKM. V lost 2 bases to trimming and J lost 12 bases; unmatched junction nucleotides: 21. DNA for the CDR3: TGTGCCAGCAGTTTACTATCATGGCGGGAGGTGACTGGGGGTGGGCAGTTCTTC. It yields the protein CASSLLSWREVTGGGQFF.

This clone is a singleton in its sample. The gene calls are TRBV21-1 and TRBJ1-2; the listed D gene, TRBD1, was not tested against the DNA. TRBV21-1 corresponds to a pseudogene. The CDR3 extends over 14 amino acids. CDR3 DNA: TGTGCCAGCAGCATCGACAGGGGCGCAGGGGGCTACACCTTC. The encoded protein is CASSIDRGAGGYTF.

CDR3: CSVTGQGEAFF. CDR3 in DNA: TGCAGCGTCACGGGACAGGGTGAAGCTTTCTTT. The chain employs TRBV29-1 and TRBJ1-1; 9 nucleotides match TRBD1. Germline assignment: CDR1 SQVTM and CDR2 ANQGSEA. Germline trimming cut 6 bases from V and 7 bases from J; bases unmatched to any gene: 3. This CDR3 has 11 residues.

This clone was observed a handful of times. The chain couples TRBV10-3 to TRBJ1-5; weak D call: TRBD1 (6 bases). CDR3 length equals 13 residues. Germline lookup yields CDR1 ENHRY and CDR2 SYGVKD. V lost 10 bases to trimming and J lost 0 bases, with 10 bases between them. The CDR3 region is CATQGDSNQPQHF. Here the CDR3 DNA reads TGTGCCACACAGGGTGATAGCAATCAGCCCCAGCATTTT.

The chain has TRBV13 and TRBJ2-3; 7 positions match TRBD2. J gave up 2 bases and V 8 bases, and 7 bases lay outside the gene matches. The CDR3 loop spans 14 amino acids. Germline V CDR1 and CDR2: PRHDT, FYEKMQ (reference sequence). CDR3 DNA sequence: TGTGCCAGCCTTGGGAGGGGCTCCACAGATACGCAGTATTTT. It translates to CASLGRGSTDTQYF.

The chain carries TRBV12-3 or TRBV12-4 and TRBJ2-7; D is undetermined. Trimming took 10 bases from V and 4 from J, leaving 11 bases between them. The CDR3 runs to 11 residues. CDR3 nucleotide sequence: TGTGCCACCGCGATTGATTACGAGCAGTACTTC. Its protein is CATAIDYEQYF.

The rearrangement uses TRBV12-3 or TRBV12-4 and TRBJ1-2; TRBD1 matches at 7 bases. The length of the CDR3 is 13 residues. V shed 6 bases and J 7 bases; nucleotides not matched to a gene: 8. The CDR3 DNA follows: TGTGCCAGCAGAAACAGGGGCTCTGCTGGCTACACCTTC. Its protein is CASRNRGSAGYTF.

This clone was seen just once. The V call is TRBV4-2, the J call TRBJ2-3; 8 bases match TRBD2. The CDR3 spans 16 residues. The V gene end was trimmed by 1 base and the J gene end by 2 bases; junction bases not matched to a gene: 5. Germline V gene data show CDR1 as LGHNA and CDR2 as YNFKEQ. Here the CDR3 DNA reads TGTGCCAGCAGCCAAGGAGCGGGGGCCCTCACAGATACGCAGTATTTT. Its translation is CASSQGAGALTDTQYF.

The chain recombines TRBV6-6 with TRBJ2-1; 10 bases line up with TRBD2. The CDR3 has 15 amino acids. Germline lookup yields CDR1 MNHNY and CDR2 SVGAGI (reference sequence). Trimming at V came to 5 bases and at J to 4 bases, leaving 5 bases not matched to a gene. CDR3 sequence reads: CASSHPSGGYNEQFF. The CDR3 DNA reads TGTGCCAGCAGTCACCCTAGCGGGGGATACAATGAGCAGTTCTTC.

This clone has a single count. CDR3 bases: TGTGCCAGCAGCCTTCGGACTAGCGGGGGTGAGGAGACCCAGTACTTC. It specifies CASSLRTSGGEETQYF. V is TRBV5-6 and J is TRBJ2-5; TRBD2 matches at 13 bases. Germline V lookup: CDR1 SGHDT, CDR2 YYEEEE. V lost 4 bases to trimming and J lost 5 bases; unmatched junction nucleotides: 8. The CDR3 runs to 16 residues. The variable domain in full, with the rest retrieved from reference TRBV5-6 and TRBJ2-5, is DAGVTQSPTHLIKTRGQQVTLRCSPKSGHDTVSWYQQALGQGPQFIFQYYEEEERQRGNFPDRFSGHQFPNYSSELNVNALLLGDSALYLCASSLRTSGGEETQYFGPGTRLLVL.

This clone turned up a few times. This chain links TRBV5-1 with TRBJ1-2; possibly TRBD1 for D (6 bases). Germline values: CDR1 SGHRS, CDR2 YFSETQ. There are 14 residues in the CDR3. Between the trimmed V and J ends, which lost 2 bases and 7 bases, there was a span of 15 bases. The CDR3 sequence is CASSLRQDGGGYTF. The CDR3, as DNA: TGCGCCAGCAGCTTAAGACAGGATGGGGGTGGCTACACCTTC.

The rearrangement joins TRBV11-1 to TRBJ1-1, with D unresolved. This CDR3 has 12 amino acids. Germline V gene sequence: CDR1 SGHAT, CDR2 FQDESV (reference sequence). The V end was cut by 2 bases, the J end by 5 bases, with 6 bases between. The CDR3 reads CASSLLSTEAFF. CDR3 DNA: TGTGCCAGCAGCTTATTGTCAACTGAAGCTTTCTTT. Full variable domain (outside the CDR3, taken from reference TRBV11-1 and TRBJ1-1): EAEVAQSPRYKITEKSQAVAFWCDPISGHATLYWYRQILGQGPELLVQFQDESVVDDSQLPKDRFSAERLKGVDSTLKIQPAELGDSAMYLCASSLLSTEAFFGQGTRLTVV.

This clone was seen more than once but under ten times. V gene TRBV3-1 (or the pseudogene TRBV3-2) combines with J gene TRBJ1-5; unclear D gene. Trimming removed 1 base at V and 6 bases at J, with 25 bases between. The CDR3 is made up of 19 amino acids. Germline V gene data show CDR1 as LGHDT and CDR2 as YNNKEL (reference sequence). CDR3 nucleotide sequence: TGTGCCAGCAGCCAAGTTCAGAGACGAAGGTTGGACGAGGGTCAGCCCCAGCATTTT. Translated: CASSQVQRRRLDEGQPQHF.

V usage is TRBV29-1 and J usage is TRBJ1-5; 7 nucleotides align to TRBD1. Looked up from germline, CDR1 is SQVTM and CDR2 is ANQGSEA. V shed 0 bases, J shed 1 base, and the junction held 6 bases outside the gene matches. The CDR3 length is 16 residues. The CDR3 DNA follows: TGCAGCGTTGAAGAACGGACAGGAATGAGCAATCAGCCCCAGCATTTT. It translates to CSVEERTGMSNQPQHF.

This chain links TRBV6-5 with TRBJ2-3, with 8 bases aligning to TRBD2. The J segment lost 1 base and the V segment lost 6 bases, leaving 3 bases of the junction unmatched. Germline values: CDR1 MNHEY, CDR2 SVGAGI. The CDR3 runs to 14 residues. CDR3 sequence (DNA): TGTGCCAGCAGGAGTAGCGGGGGCACAGATACGCAGTATTTT. Protein sequence: CASRSSGGTDTQYF.